These 16 T cell receptor beta chains were all obtained from the same sample, sequenced in a study of tissue T cells after allogeneic stem cell transplantation. Sequenced by immunoSEQ multiplex PCR; TCRdb stores in-frame clones only, minus some. The sample records 20,000 to 30,000 clones, under 95% being singletons. The sequences come from blood, collected before transplantation. Receptors were obtained from a male donor aged 60 or older who later had graft-versus-host disease after an allogeneic stem cell transplant.

V is TRBV29-1 and J is TRBJ2-6; no firm D call. CDR3 length: 14 residues. Germline lookup yields CDR1 SQVTM and CDR2 ANQGSEA. Between the trimmed V and J ends, which lost 4 bases and 0 bases, there was a span of 7 bases. This CDR3 reads CSVAVGSGANVLTF. The DNA for the CDR3 is TGCAGCGTTGCGGTAGGCTCTGGGGCCAACGTCCTGACTTTC. Drawing the rest from reference TRBV29-1 and TRBJ2-6, the complete variable domain is SAVISQKPSRDICQRGTSLTIQCQVDSQVTMMFWYRQQPGQSLTLIATANQGSEATYESGFVIDKFPISRPNLTFSTLTVSNMSPEDSSIYLCSVAVGSGANVLTFGAGSRLTVL.

The rearrangement uses TRBV19 and TRBJ1-3; D is undetermined. Germline assignment: CDR1 LNHDA and CDR2 SQIVND (reference sequence). Between the trimmed V and J ends, which lost 4 bases and 0 bases, there was a span of 10 bases. CDR3 length equals 15 residues. CDR3 protein: CASSNALSSGNTIYF. The CDR3, as DNA: TGTGCCAGTAGTAACGCCCTCAGCTCTGGAAACACCATATATTTT.

In this sample, this clone turned up once. The chain combines TRBV5-1 with TRBJ1-4; 7 nucleotides match TRBD1. The V gene end was trimmed by 4 bases and the J gene end by 10 bases; junction bases not matched to a gene: 13. The germline V gene encodes CDR1 SGHRS and CDR2 YFSETQ. The CDR3 contains 15 residues. CDR3 residues: CASSIMMGQSAKLFF. Written as DNA, the CDR3 is TGCGCCAGCAGCATCATGATGGGACAGTCGGCAAAACTGTTTTTT.

J is TRBJ1-3 and V is TRBV5-1, with D unresolved. V was pared by 0 bases and J by 2 bases, with 9 bases between. Germline CDR1 and CDR2: SGHRS and YFSETQ. The CDR3 is 15 residues long. For the CDR3, the DNA is TGCGCCAGCAGCTTGGCGCCAGGAGCTGGAAACACCATATATTTT. Translation gives CASSLAPGAGNTIYF.

The V call is TRBV2, the J call TRBJ1-1, with a tentative D call TRBD1 (5 bases). Trimming removed 6 bases at V and 4 bases at J, with 21 bases between. CDR1 and CDR2 (germline): SNHLY, FYNNEI. The CDR3 runs 16 residues. CDR3 DNA: TGTGCCAGCAGGGGGGGGACGGAGAAGAAAGGCACTGAAGCTTTCTTT. This sequence encodes CASRGGTEKKGTEAFF.

The chain combines TRBV19 with TRBJ2-7; D unclear. Germline CDR1 reads LNHDA; CDR2 reads SQIVND (reference sequence). The CDR3 is 13 residues long. V lost 2 bases and J lost 4, with 9 bases in between. For the CDR3, the DNA is TGTGCCAGTAGTATACAGGTAGGATACGAGCAGTACTTC. This translates into CASSIQVGYEQYF.

The chain links TRBV28 to TRBJ1-4; TRBD1 might be the D (5 bases). The CDR3 is 12 amino acids. The germline CDR1 and CDR2 sequences are MDHEN and SYDVKM. V lost 8 bases to trimming and J lost 4 bases, with 8 bases between them. The CDR3 loop reads CASGRVNEKLFF. Here the CDR3 DNA reads TGTGCCAGCGGCAGGGTTAATGAAAAACTGTTTTTT.

The chain recombines TRBV9 with TRBJ2-2; D is unclear. CDR1 and CDR2 (germline): SGDLS, YYNGEE. There are 16 residues in the CDR3. V dropped 4 bases and J dropped 1 base, with 14 bases sitting between them. In DNA, the CDR3 is TGTGCCAGCAGCCCGCCCCCAAGGAGGAACACCGGGGAGCTGTTTTTT. Translated: CASSPPPRRNTGELFF.

A few counts support this clone. The chain is built from TRBV18 and TRBJ1-1; D gene uncertain. Deletions cut 7 bases from V and 1 base from J, with 10 bases between. The CDR3 consists of 13 residues. Germline V lookup: CDR1 KGHSH, CDR2 LQKENI. Here the CDR3 DNA reads TGTGCCAGCTTCACCGGTGGGAACACTGAAGCTTTCTTT. Its protein is CASFTGGNTEAFF.

The chain carries TRBV19 and TRBJ1-5; 7 bases match TRBD1. The germline gives CDR1 LNHDA, CDR2 SQIVND (reference sequence). Trimming cost V 5 bases and J 4 bases; bases outside gene matches: 11. The CDR3 is 16 amino acids. The chain's CDR3 is CASSGTGAHLNQPQHF. The DNA of the CDR3 is TGTGCCAGTAGTGGAACAGGGGCCCATTTGAATCAGCCCCAGCATTTT.

V usage is TRBV9 and J usage is TRBJ2-5, with a possible D match to TRBD1 (7 bases). V lost 3 bases and J lost 7, with 13 bases in between. Germline CDR1 reads SGDLS; CDR2 reads YYNGEE. The CDR3 contains 13 residues. DNA for the CDR3: TGTGCCAGCAGCGCCCGACAGGGAGGGACCCAGTACTTC. It encodes CASSARQGGTQYF.

The chain uses TRBV28 and TRBJ2-7, with 7 bases aligning to TRBD2. The CDR3 loop spans 15 amino acids. Germline V gives CDR1 MDHEN, CDR2 SYDVKM. Trimming took 6 bases from V and 5 from J; bases not matched to a gene: 13. CDR3 sequence reads: CASSTPGRGRNEQYF. The CDR3 DNA reads as TGTGCCAGCAGCACCCCGGGGAGGGGAAGGAACGAGCAGTACTTC.

The J gene is TRBJ2-2, the V gene TRBV4-2; 7 bases match TRBD2. V lost 0 bases, J lost 3 bases, and 7 bases stayed unmatched. CDR3 length: 17 amino acids. CDR1 LGHNA and CDR2 YNFKEQ come from the germline V gene. CDR3 DNA: TGTGCCAGCAGCCAAGATGTGGCGGGGGATCACACCGGGGAGCTGTTTTTT. As protein: CASSQDVAGDHTGELFF.

This chain joins TRBV4-2 and TRBJ2-3; a weak D match, TRBD2 (6 bases). This CDR3 comprises 13 residues. V was shortened by 2 bases and J by 10 bases, with 13 bases between the two germline ends. Germline V lookup: CDR1 LGHNA, CDR2 YNFKEQ. CDR3 protein: CASSQTGTFAQYF. DNA for the CDR3: TGTGCCAGCAGCCAAACCGGGACTTTTGCGCAGTATTTT.

This rearrangement joins TRBV2 to TRBJ2-7; D is undetermined. CDR3 length equals 14 residues. Germline CDR1 reads SNHLY; CDR2 reads FYNNEI. Trimming left V 3 bases short and J 0 bases short, with 9 bases between. CDR3 sequence reads: CASSEAPTSYEQYF. The CDR3 DNA is TGTGCCAGCAGTGAGGCCCCCACCTCCTACGAGCAGTACTTC.

The V gene is TRBV25-1, the J gene TRBJ1-5, with D possibly TRBD1 on 5 matching bases. The germline V gene has CDR1 MGHDK and CDR2 SYGVNS. With 6 bases removed from V and 3 bases from J, the gap between germline ends came to 12 bases. The CDR3 extends over 14 amino acids. The CDR3 nucleotides are TGTGCCAGCAGGCAAACAGGTTACAATCAGCCCCAGCATTTT. Translating it yields CASRQTGYNQPQHF.